This TCR beta chain was sequenced in a study of cytomegalovirus exposure and HLA in healthy donors. A note on this clone: Its antigen is as yet unknown.

Study-wide points: Subsequent analysis of the approximately 110 validation repertoires found a tendency for first-cohort TCR clusters to co-occur. The study designated 164 TCR beta chains cytomegalovirus-associated.

The validation cohort, a group of 100 to 150 subjects, included the donors and was separate from the roughly 670-subject first cohort. TCRdb's copy holds only in-frame clones and misses some; the assay was immunoSEQ multiplex PCR. The repertoire holds 60,000 to 65,000 clones, with 90% to 97% as singletons. The sequencing input was PBMCs. This clonotype was obtained from a woman aged 18-35 years in good health and CMV-seronegative.

The CDR3 here is CASSKLTRGGELFF. The CDR3 region has the DNA TGTGCCAGCAGCAAACTGACACGGGGCGGGGAGCTGTTTTTT. This chain links TRBV9 with TRBJ2-2; weak D call: TRBD2 (5 bases). Germline V gene data show CDR1 as SGDLS and CDR2 as YYNGEE. V was pared by 4 bases and J by 7 bases, with 14 bases between. This CDR3 region has 14 residues.